The next 20 T cell receptor beta chains were all read from a single sample in a study of T-cell reconstitution after alpha-beta-depleted transplantation in children listed by TCRdb under 2016. The sample's treatment or condition label is to be understood as: allogeneic hematopoietic cell transplantation with graft depleted of TCRalphabeta T cells and CD19 B cells. The method was PCR. Reads for this sample came from an Illumina HiSeq 2500. TCR library preparation used molecular barcoding, with unique molecular identifiers applied to normalize quantification of the TCRbeta repertoire. TCRdb passed the public sequencing reads through fastp at Q25 and MiXCR, retaining productive beta sequences. Each record represents a unique CDR3 protein, reported with the most common genes and DNA among its rows. This sample holds hundreds of thousands of distinct CDR3 sequences; 15% to 20% were observed only once. The leading ten clones occupy approximately 29% of the sample.

The sample was PBMCs, mostly from graft donor cells, taken 360 days after TCRalphabeta/CD19-depleted stem cell transplant. These receptors came from a boy under two years old who had a stem cell transplant for Wiskott-Aldrich syndrome, so the T cells may come from the graft donor.

This clonotype was observed at least ten times. This chain links TRBV20-1 with TRBJ1-4, with a weak D call TRBD1 (6 bases). Germline CDR1 is DFQATT and CDR2 is SNEGSKA (reference sequence). Trimming took off 6 bases at V and 7 bases at J, with 18 bases between the two ends. The CDR3 is 14 residues long. CDR3 in DNA: TGCAGTGCCCAGTTAGGACAGCTAAGTGAAAAACTGTTTTTT. This translates into CSAQLGQLSEKLFF.

The chain employs TRBV6-5 and TRBJ2-7; D gene uncertain. With 0 bases removed from V and 2 bases from J, the gap between germline ends came to 14 bases. The CDR3 is 16 residues long. CDR1 and CDR2 (germline): MNHEY, SVGAGI. CDR3 sequence reads: CASSYSAVTGAYEQYF. In DNA, the CDR3 is TGTGCCAGCAGTTACTCGGCGGTAACCGGAGCCTACGAGCAGTACTTC.

This clonotype was seen repeatedly, ten times or more. V usage is TRBV6-1 and J usage is TRBJ2-3; TRBD1 matches at 8 bases. Germline values: CDR1 MNHNS, CDR2 SASEGT. CDR3 length equals 17 residues. Losses at the gene ends were 5 bases for V and 5 bases for J; bases not matched to a gene: 15. The CDR3 loop is CASSILDRGPGRDTQYF. Here the CDR3 DNA reads TGTGCCAGCAGTATCTTAGACAGGGGCCCGGGTAGAGATACGCAGTATTTT.

This clonotype was recorded a few times. The chain has TRBV6-5 and TRBJ1-5; D remains unclear. Trimming removed 4 bases from V and 5 bases from J, with 3 bases in between. CDR3 length: 11 residues. In germline, CDR1 is MNHEY, CDR2 SVGAGI. This CDR3 is CASSWYQPQHF. The CDR3, as DNA: TGTGCCAGCAGTTGGTATCAGCCCCAGCATTTT.

The chain uses TRBV4-1 and TRBJ2-3, with a possible D match to TRBD1 (5 bases). V was pared by 3 bases and J by 5 bases, with 21 bases between. Germline V lookup: CDR1 MGHRA, CDR2 YSYEKL. This CDR3 has 17 residues. The CDR3 sequence is CASSQRNTGTLQDTQYF. The CDR3 nucleotides read TGCGCCAGCAGCCAGCGTAATACAGGAACCCTTCAAGATACGCAGTATTTT.

The chain employs TRBV24-1 and TRBJ2-5; TRBD1 aligns across 12 bases. Germline V gene sequence: CDR1 KGHDR, CDR2 SFDVKD. This CDR3 has 16 amino acids. J was trimmed by 4 bases and V by 5 bases; bases with no gene match: 7. CDR3 region: CATSASRDRGRETQYF. CDR3 coding DNA: TGTGCCACCAGTGCCAGCCGGGACAGGGGGCGAGAGACCCAGTACTTC.

CDR3 protein: CASRSSGPEQYF. The CDR3 DNA reads as TGTGCCAGCCGTTCGTCGGGGCCCGAGCAGTACTTC. The chain recombines TRBV27 with TRBJ2-7, with D possibly called TRBD1 or TRBD2 (5 bases each). This CDR3 spans 12 amino acids. Germline assignment: CDR1 MNHEY and CDR2 SMNVEV (reference sequence). Trimming cost V 8 bases and J 6 bases, with 14 bases left between them.

Only a few counts were recorded for this clonotype. The chain uses TRBV12-3 or TRBV12-4 and TRBJ2-1, with 7 bases matching TRBD2. With V trimmed by 5 bases and J by 1 base, 8 bases remained unmatched. The CDR3 has 16 residues. The CDR3 nucleotides read TGTGCCAGCAGTCCGGGGGGACGGCCTTCCTACAATGAGCAGTTCTTC. It yields the protein CASSPGGRPSYNEQFF.

Only a few counts were recorded for this clonotype. The chain combines TRBV20-1 with TRBJ2-1; unclear D gene. Germline-derived CDR1 and CDR2 are DFQATT and SNEGSKA (reference sequence). Trimming shortened V by 6 bases and J by 9 bases, and 9 bases separated the two germline ends. The CDR3 has 10 amino acids. The CDR3 region has the DNA TGCAGTGCGGTAAAGCGTGAGCAGTTCTTC. This translates into CSAVKREQFF.

The J gene is TRBJ2-2, the V gene TRBV3-1, with TRBD2 identical over 10 bases. The CDR3 is 17 amino acids. Per germline, CDR1 LGHDT and CDR2 YNNKEL (reference sequence). J lost 4 bases, V lost 1 base, and 6 bases had no gene match. For the CDR3, the DNA is TGTGCCAGCAGCCAAGCACCCAGCGGGAGGGCCACCGGGGAGCTGTTTTTT. This gives the protein CASSQAPSGRATGELFF.

The J gene is TRBJ1-2, the V gene TRBV7-2, with 7 bases fitting TRBD1. This CDR3 comprises 16 residues. Germline V lookup: CDR1 SGHTA, CDR2 FQGNSA. With V trimmed by 4 bases and J by 4 bases, 12 bases remained unmatched. This chain's CDR3 is CASSSPGKGAGYGYTF. The DNA for the CDR3 is TGTGCCAGCAGCTCTCCAGGCAAGGGGGCCGGCTATGGCTACACCTTC. The full variable domain, its missing parts supplied by reference TRBV7-2 and TRBJ1-2, is GAGVSQSPSNKVTEKGKDVELRCDPISGHTALYWYRQSLGQGLEFLIYFQGNSAPDKSGLPSDRFSAERTGGSVSTLTIQRTQQEDSAVYLCASSSPGKGAGYGYTFGSGTRLTVV.

Only a few counts were recorded for this clonotype. The chain has TRBV6-2 or TRBV6-3 and TRBJ2-1, with TRBD2 matching over 10 bases. V was clipped by 6 bases and J by 7 bases; unmatched bases: 9. The CDR3 spans 15 residues. The germline V gene has CDR1 MNHEY and CDR2 SVGEGT. This CDR3 is CASRFEAGGSNEQFF. For the CDR3, the DNA is TGTGCCAGCAGATTTGAAGCGGGAGGGAGTAATGAGCAGTTCTTC.

This sequence joins TRBV20-1 and TRBJ2-3; no clear D gene. The V and J ends lost 6 bases and 6 bases respectively, with 10 bases between them. Germline loops: CDR1 DFQATT, CDR2 SNEGSKA (reference sequence). The CDR3 runs 11 residues. The CDR3 loop reads CSAPFLDTQYF. The CDR3 DNA reads as TGCAGTGCCCCTTTCCTGGATACGCAGTATTTT.

This clonotype has just a few counts. The chain uses TRBV5-1 and TRBJ2-2; D gene uncertain. Trimming left V 3 bases short and J 7 bases short, with 4 bases between. The germline CDR1 and CDR2 sequences are SGHRS and YFSETQ. This CDR3 is built from 11 residues. The CDR3 region is CASSWIGELFF. The CDR3 nucleotides read TGCGCCAGCAGCTGGATCGGGGAGCTGTTTTTT.

The chain is built from TRBV10-3 and TRBJ2-1; TRBD1 agrees at 9 bases. Unmatched junction bases numbered 18, after V lost 3 bases and J lost 3 bases. The CDR3 consists of 20 residues. Germline assignment: CDR1 ENHRY and CDR2 SYGVKD. In DNA form, the CDR3 reads TGTGCCATCAGTGACTCCCCGGGACAGGGTAGCCCTGGGGGCTACAATGAGCAGTTCTTC. Protein product: CAISDSPGQGSPGGYNEQFF.

This clonotype was counted a few times. The chain is built from TRBV6-5 and TRBJ1-6; D gene ambiguous. The V gene's germline CDR1 is MNHEY and CDR2 SVGAGI. The CDR3 extends over 12 amino acids. The V end was cut by 6 bases, the J end by 8 bases, with 8 bases between. In nucleotides, the CDR3 is TGTGCCAGCAGGTACCAAGATTCACCCCTCCACTTT. Protein sequence: CASRYQDSPLHF.

V and J are TRBV20-1 and TRBJ2-7; either TRBD1 or TRBD2 may supply D (6 bases each). Germline CDR1 and CDR2: DFQATT and SNEGSKA (reference sequence). This CDR3 spans 14 amino acids. The ends were cut back, 5 bases at V and 6 bases at J, with 20 bases in the middle. The CDR3 nucleotides read TGCAGTGCTGACCGACCGACACGGGGGCGCGAGCAGTACTTC. This gives the protein CSADRPTRGREQYF.

This clonotype occurred a few times. This chain links TRBV6-5 with TRBJ2-2; 9 bases align to TRBD2. CDR1 is MNHEY and CDR2 is SVGAGI in the germline V gene. The V segment lost 4 bases and the J segment 4 bases; nucleotides outside the gene matches: 4. The CDR3 totals 15 residues. The CDR3 loop is CASSWLAGITGELFF. DNA for the CDR3: TGTGCCAGCAGTTGGCTAGCGGGAATCACCGGGGAGCTGTTTTTT.

The chain carries TRBV2 and TRBJ1-2; the match to TRBD1 covers 8 bases. This CDR3 region has 14 residues. Germline loops: CDR1 SNHLY, CDR2 FYNNEI. The trim removed 5 bases at V and 3 bases at J, leaving 5 bases unmatched. This chain's CDR3 is CASSTRGPDYGYTF. The DNA for the CDR3 is TGTGCCAGCAGTACCAGGGGGCCCGACTATGGCTACACCTTC.

The chain carries TRBV5-1 and TRBJ2-2; D perhaps matches TRBD2 (6 bases). Per germline, CDR1 SGHRS and CDR2 YFSETQ. V lost 6 bases to trimming and J lost 2 bases, with 14 bases between them. This CDR3 contains 15 residues. CDR3 residues: CASTLLAGNTGELFF. CDR3 DNA: TGCGCCAGCACACTACTAGCTGGCAACACCGGGGAGCTGTTTTTT.